The T cell receptor (beta chain) described here comes from a study of control samples from healthy donors and cancer patients. The method was immunoSEQ multiplex PCR; TCRdb's version includes in-frame clones alone and lacks a portion of them. Among about 180,000 clones listed, just over 90% were seen once. Per germline, CDR1 MNHEY and CDR2 SMNVEV (reference sequence). The CDR3 totals 13 residues. Details on this clone: A junction end diverges from the germline sequence, so it may reflect a read error. Other DNA sequences of this sample code for an identical CDR3.

The genes are TRBV27 and TRBJ1-2; 8 bases agree with TRBD1. Input material: blood. This TCR came from a man between 25 and 39 years old in good health. CDR3 sequence reads: CASSLQGGGGYTF. CDR3 in DNA: TGTGCCAGTAGTTTACAGGGGGGAGGTGGCTACACCTTC.